This is a list of T cell receptor beta chains from one sample in a study of CD8+CD57+ T cells in acquired aplastic anemia. TCRdb re-called the reads with MiXCR, one entry per CDR3 protein. The data show about 180,000 distinct CDR3 sequences, roughly 50% seen once. The sample taken for sequencing was sorted CD4+, CD8+, or CD8+CD57+ T cells (not recorded which) from PBMCs. These TCRs come from a human donor with aplastic anemia. CDR3s leave out the opening cysteine and the closing phenylalanine or tryptophan. D genes are given only for firm matches.

TRBD1	TRBJ2-7	TRBV25-1	ASSDDRGWSEQY
NA	TRBJ2-5	TRBV7-9	ASSLVEETQY
NA	TRBJ2-5	TRBV7-8	ATRRTSETQY
TRBD1	TRBJ1-2	TRBV5-1	ASSSAGTGVGYT
NA	TRBJ2-1	TRBV28	ASSYSGGYNEQF
NA	TRBJ2-5	TRBV6-1	ASSTQTSETQY
NA	TRBJ2-7	TRBV9	ASSGGPDWSYEQY
NA	TRBJ2-2	TRBV4-1	ASTTEGDVGELF
NA	TRBJ2-7	TRBV2	ASSGTYYEQY
TRBD2	TRBJ2-5	TRBV20-1	SARSSGGTQETQY
TRBD1	TRBJ1-2	TRBV29-1	SAGDRAYGYT
TRBD2	TRBJ2-2	TRBV2	ASSILAGAPRGGELF
NA	TRBJ1-5	TRBV3-1	ASSQARDLNQPRH
TRBD1	TRBJ1-2	TRBV5-1	ASSETGKGNYGYT
TRBD1	TRBJ2-7	TRBV19	ASSMGQGVNEQY
NA	TRBJ1-1	TRBV19	ASSMPGDNTEAF
NA	TRBJ1-2	TRBV6-1	ASRPMGGVNYGYT
NA	TRBJ1-1	TRBV6-6	ASSYLGTNTEAF
NA	TRBJ2-3	TRBV7-8	ASSLPDLADTQY
TRBD1	TRBJ2-7	TRBV19	ASSSRTGGWFEQY
NA	TRBJ2-4	TRBV14	ASSQGTPGPLVKNIQY
NA	TRBJ1-1	TRBV7-9	ASSSGVGGAF
NA	TRBJ1-2	TRBV10-3	AISGQKDGYT
NA	TRBJ2-7	TRBV5-4	ASSPTDSYEQY
NA	TRBJ2-7	TRBV5-8	ASSPWGGATYEQY
NA	TRBJ2-1	TRBV10-3	AISESINEQF
NA	TRBJ1-1	TRBV12-3/TRBV12-4	ASSQPGDGITEAF
NA	TRBJ2-7	TRBV10-3	AISEGHAKDEQY
TRBD2	TRBJ2-3	TRBV9	ASSVAGGRTDTQY
TRBD1	TRBJ2-1	TRBV7-8	ASSESGQGHNEQF
TRBD2	TRBJ2-7	TRBV11-1	ASSSGTSLTYEQY
NA	TRBJ1-2	TRBV29-1	SVEGPLT
NA	TRBJ1-5	TRBV5-1	ASSLEGGAQPQH
TRBD1	TRBJ1-6	TRBV5-4	ASSSRDRDILH
NA	TRBJ2-6	TRBV5-1	ASSLSGQSSGANVLT
TRBD2	TRBJ2-3	TRBV5-5	ASSIKAGSTDTQY
NA	TRBJ1-5	TRBV10-3	AISRGEGEQPQH
NA	TRBJ2-2	TRBV18	ASSLQGQHTGELF
NA	TRBJ2-7	TRBV28	ASSFAQSLYEQY